This T cell receptor (beta chain) was sequenced for a study of T-cell reconstitution after alpha-beta-depleted transplantation in children. TCRbeta library construction was performed incorporating unique molecular identifiers. TCRdb re-derived calls from the PCR reads in MiXCR, one entry per CDR3 protein. The sample holds about 480,000 distinct CDR3 sequences, roughly an eighth seen once. The CDR3 covers 15 residues. Germline CDR1 SGHAT, CDR2 FQNNGV. V was shortened by 4 bases and J by 3 bases, with 15 bases between the two germline ends. V usage is TRBV11-2 and J usage is TRBJ1-1; D might be TRBD1 (5 bases). The sequences come from PBMCs from the stem cell graft donor, collected from the stem cell graft. The sequence derives from a human donor who donated a stem cell graft to a child with combined immunodeficiency. The CDR3: CASSSDPGTHTEAFF. CDR3 DNA sequence: TGTGCCAGCAGCTCAGACCCCGGGACCCACACTGAAGCTTTCTTT.